The TCR beta chain described here comes from a study of shared clonotypes between healthy human individuals. Study context: Three plates each covered CD4 naive and memory; CD8 naive two, CD8 memory one. Study findings and constraints: Non-shared clonotypes had lower generation probabilities than clonotypes shared by all four sorted-subset donors.

About this clone: Its antigen is not identified.

Per germline, CDR1 MNHEY and CDR2 SVGAGI. The CDR3 runs to 14 residues. Trimming left V 2 bases short and J 5 bases short, with 13 bases between. In the original processing: Filtering differed since immunoSEQ provided only junctions, with no quality scores. This table comes from immunoSEQ multiplex PCR, and its TCRdb copy is limited to in-frame clones, with some not included. The D gene and trimming were derived from the DNA, and the V and J assignments and clone size from that table. Of around 2.3 million clones in the sample, approximately 96% are singletons; the top ten hold around 0.13%. This receptor was obtained from a man between 18 and 35 years old in good health. This rearrangement joins TRBV6-5 to TRBJ2-7; possibly TRBD1 or TRBD2 for D (5 bases each). Sequenced material: naive CD4+ T cells sorted from blood. Documented subset: CD45RA+ positively selected. CDR3 amino acids: CASSYEGEGDEQYF. The CDR3 DNA reads TGTGCCAGCAGTTACGAGGGAGAAGGGGACGAGCAGTACTTC.